This TCR beta chain was retrieved from a study of cytomegalovirus exposure and HLA in healthy donors. Study context: Among the approximately 430 donors who were genotyped, 81% fell in the genetic ancestry cluster that is associated with self-reported Caucasian donors. Study-wide points: TCR beta V- and J-gene trimming was later associated with a missense DCLRE1C variant. Later examination showed HLA-associated TCR beta chains had greater clonal expansion than equally common others.

On this clone: The antigen is not known.

The PCR contained 60 Vbeta and 13 Jbeta primers. Produced via immunoSEQ multiplex PCR; TCRdb's table is partial and in-frame only. The table shows 150,000 to 200,000 clones, with roughly 87% occurring only once. Unrecorded immune exposures were likely, despite nominal health at sampling. The V end was cut by 3 bases, the J end by 7 bases, with 6 bases between. Germline CDR1 SQVTM, CDR2 ANQGSEA. The CDR3 has 10 residues. This chain connects TRBV29-1 to TRBJ2-5; D not certain. The source is a man aged 45 to 65 in good health and CMV-seropositive. The source material was PBMCs. The CDR3 nucleotides are TGCAGCGTTGAGAGTGGGACCCAGTACTTC. Encoded protein: CSVESGTQYF.